The entry below gives a single T cell receptor (beta chain) sequence along with its context. Its cognate antigen is unknown. The CDR3 extends over 11 amino acids. Trimming took off 4 bases at V and 3 bases at J, with 7 bases between the two ends. The germline CDR1 and CDR2 sequences are SQVTM and ANQGSEA. The treatment denotes: oral pan-JAK inhibitor, 5-10 mg twice daily. Researchers took lesional scalp punch biopsies and peripheral blood from people who were alopecia areata patients. This sample was included in a study of CD8+ T cells in alopecia areata. General study findings and limits: Scalp and blood retained many expanded lesional clones during tofacitinib. Scalp clonality, together with expanded CD8+ clones among the top 100, fell significantly with tofacitinib. Given one nonresponder, whether baseline CD8+ expansion relates to response remains uncertain.

RNA, once extracted, was reverse transcribed into cDNA for use as the sequencing template. Sequencing used immunoSEQ multiplex PCR; TCRdb keeps in-frame clones, though not all of them. The repertoire consists of 150,000 to 200,000 clones, with 50% to 75% occurring once and the leading ten covering approximately 16%. This chain uses TRBV29-1 with TRBJ2-7, with no clear D. This TCR was sampled from a human donor with alopecia areata. This sample comprised CD4+ T cells sorted from blood, obtained at approximately week 56, from a patient treated with tofacitinib. The CDR3 reads CSVGRYYEQYF. The CDR3 region has the DNA TGCAGCGTTGGACGGTACTACGAGCAGTACTTC.